Listed below are T cell receptor beta chains from one sample, sequenced in a study of shared clonotypes between healthy human individuals. TCRdb's copy holds only in-frame clones and misses some; the assay was immunoSEQ multiplex PCR. The data hold approximately 2.1 million clones, with approximately 93% observed a single time. Sample: naive CD4+ T cells from PBMCs. The receptors shown here come from a man aged 18 to 30 in good health. Some clones in this sample may be carry-over from other donors' samples. Each CDR3 is given with its conserved first and last residue. Fields, in order: CDR3 DNA, CDR3 protein, CDR3 length, clone size, J gene, D gene, V gene. The D gene is left open where the match is weak. Rows give clone size only sometimes, using once, few, many, or a class for an expanded clone.

CDR3 DNA: TGTGCCAGCAGCTTTACCGGGCCCCCACTCAATGAGCAGTTCTTC; CDR3 protein: CASSFTGPPLNEQFF; CDR3 length: 15; clone size: .; J gene: TRBJ2-1; D gene: .; V gene: TRBV11-2
CDR3 DNA: TGTGCCAGCAGTGGCTGGGGCGAGCAGTACTTC; CDR3 protein: CASSGWGEQYF; CDR3 length: 11; clone size: few; J gene: TRBJ2-7; D gene: .; V gene: TRBV6-1
CDR3 DNA: TGCGCCAGCAGCTCCGGACAGGCCTCTAACACTGAAGCTTTCTTT; CDR3 protein: CASSSGQASNTEAFF; CDR3 length: 15; clone size: .; J gene: TRBJ1-1; D gene: TRBD1; V gene: TRBV5-1
CDR3 DNA: TGTGCCACTGGCCAGGGATACTATGGCTACACCTTC; CDR3 protein: CATGQGYYGYTF; CDR3 length: 12; clone size: .; J gene: TRBJ1-2; D gene: .; V gene: TRBV15
CDR3 DNA: TGTGCCACCCGACAGGGTCCCGGGGAGCTGTTTTTT; CDR3 protein: CATRQGPGELFF; CDR3 length: 12; clone size: .; J gene: TRBJ2-2; D gene: TRBD1; V gene: TRBV2
CDR3 DNA: TGCGCCAGCAGCGCCGACCCACAGGGATGGAACACTGAAGCTTTCTTT; CDR3 protein: CASSADPQGWNTEAFF; CDR3 length: 16; clone size: once; J gene: TRBJ1-1; D gene: .; V gene: TRBV5-1
CDR3 DNA: TGTGCCAGCAGACCTATGGGACTAGCGGTCCCGGATACGCAGTATTTT; CDR3 protein: CASRPMGLAVPDTQYF; CDR3 length: 16; clone size: .; J gene: TRBJ2-3; D gene: TRBD2; V gene: TRBV5-6
CDR3 DNA: TGCGCCAGCAGCTCCTACCCCGACAGGGGGTTTAACAATGAGCAGTTCTTC; CDR3 protein: CASSSYPDRGFNNEQFF; CDR3 length: 17; clone size: once; J gene: TRBJ2-1; D gene: TRBD1; V gene: TRBV5-1
CDR3 DNA: TGTGCCAGCAGCCCAACAGGGGTGAGAGATACGCAGTATTTT; CDR3 protein: CASSPTGVRDTQYF; CDR3 length: 14; clone size: .; J gene: TRBJ2-3; D gene: TRBD1; V gene: TRBV5-6
CDR3 DNA: TGTGCCAGCAGACACAGACTTCCGCCCGGCGAGCAGTACTTC; CDR3 protein: CASRHRLPPGEQYF; CDR3 length: 14; clone size: once; J gene: TRBJ2-7; D gene: .; V gene: TRBV5-8
CDR3 DNA: TGTGCCTGGAGTGGGGACGAGGAAAAAAACATTCAGTACTTC; CDR3 protein: CAWSGDEEKNIQYF; CDR3 length: 14; clone size: .; J gene: TRBJ2-4; D gene: .; V gene: TRBV30
CDR3 DNA: TGTGCCAGCAGCCCGACTAGCGGGACTTACAATGAGCAGTTCTTC; CDR3 protein: CASSPTSGTYNEQFF; CDR3 length: 15; clone size: .; J gene: TRBJ2-1; D gene: TRBD2; V gene: TRBV7-9
CDR3 DNA: TGCAGCGTTGAAGACACAGGGAAAGAAGAGACCCAGTACTTC; CDR3 protein: CSVEDTGKEETQYF; CDR3 length: 14; clone size: once; J gene: TRBJ2-5; D gene: .; V gene: TRBV29-1
CDR3 DNA: TGTGCCAGCAGCGTATACAATGAGCAGTTCTTC; CDR3 protein: CASSVYNEQFF; CDR3 length: 11; clone size: .; J gene: TRBJ2-1; D gene: .; V gene: TRBV6-1
CDR3 DNA: TGTGCCAGCTCCGGTTGGAGGGACTACCTCAATGAGCAGTTCTTC; CDR3 protein: CASSGWRDYLNEQFF; CDR3 length: 15; clone size: .; J gene: TRBJ2-1; D gene: TRBD2; V gene: TRBV27
CDR3 DNA: TGTGCCTGGAGCCACGGGAGGGCCACTGAGCAGTTCTTC; CDR3 protein: CAWSHGRATEQFF; CDR3 length: 13; clone size: .; J gene: TRBJ2-1; D gene: TRBD2; V gene: TRBV30
CDR3 DNA: TGTGCCAGCAGCTTAATTTGGCTAGCGGGAGATACGCAGTATTTT; CDR3 protein: CASSLIWLAGDTQYF; CDR3 length: 15; clone size: .; J gene: TRBJ2-3; D gene: TRBD2; V gene: TRBV11-2
CDR3 DNA: TGTGCCTGGAGTCCAGACAGGGGTATCACTGAAGCTTTCTTT; CDR3 protein: CAWSPDRGITEAFF; CDR3 length: 14; clone size: once; J gene: TRBJ1-1; D gene: TRBD1; V gene: TRBV30
CDR3 DNA: TGTGCCAGCAGTTTTTGGCGGGACAGCTCCTACAATGAGCAGTTCTTC; CDR3 protein: CASSFWRDSSYNEQFF; CDR3 length: 16; clone size: .; J gene: TRBJ2-1; D gene: .; V gene: TRBV28
CDR3 DNA: TGTGCCACCAGCAGAGATTCGGCGAGCCGGGAGCTGTTTTTT; CDR3 protein: CATSRDSASRELFF; CDR3 length: 14; clone size: few; J gene: TRBJ2-2; D gene: .; V gene: TRBV15
CDR3 DNA: TGTGCCAGCAGTTCGGCGGGGCTCCCAACCTACGAGCAGTACTTC; CDR3 protein: CASSSAGLPTYEQYF; CDR3 length: 15; clone size: .; J gene: TRBJ2-7; D gene: .; V gene: TRBV28
CDR3 DNA: TGTGCCAGCAGCTTTTGGGGCGGCGGGAACACTGAAGCTTTCTTT; CDR3 protein: CASSFWGGGNTEAFF; CDR3 length: 15; clone size: .; J gene: TRBJ1-1; D gene: .; V gene: TRBV5-4
CDR3 DNA: TGTGCCAGCAGCCGCCAGGGGGCCAAAAACACAGATACGCAGTATTTT; CDR3 protein: CASSRQGAKNTDTQYF; CDR3 length: 16; clone size: once; J gene: TRBJ2-3; D gene: TRBD1; V gene: TRBV4-2
CDR3 DNA: TGTGCCAGCAGCCGGGTGGGGGGAGGAGGCGCAGATACGCAGTATTTT; CDR3 protein: CASSRVGGGGADTQYF; CDR3 length: 16; clone size: .; J gene: TRBJ2-3; D gene: .; V gene: TRBV27
CDR3 DNA: TGTGCCAGCAGCCACCGGGACAGGGGACCCTATGGCTACACCTTC; CDR3 protein: CASSHRDRGPYGYTF; CDR3 length: 15; clone size: .; J gene: TRBJ1-2; D gene: TRBD1; V gene: TRBV6-5
CDR3 DNA: TGCGCCAGCAGACCGACACTTAATAACACAGATACGCAGTATTTT; CDR3 protein: CASRPTLNNTDTQYF; CDR3 length: 15; clone size: once; J gene: TRBJ2-3; D gene: .; V gene: TRBV10-1
CDR3 DNA: TGCGCCAGCAGCCAACCATCGCAAGGGGCCCACAATGAGCAGTTCTTC; CDR3 protein: CASSQPSQGAHNEQFF; CDR3 length: 16; clone size: .; J gene: TRBJ2-1; D gene: .; V gene: TRBV4-1
CDR3 DNA: TGTGCCAGCAGCTTAGTGGGTTCCAGTCAGCCCCAGCATTTT; CDR3 protein: CASSLVGSSQPQHF; CDR3 length: 14; clone size: .; J gene: TRBJ1-5; D gene: .; V gene: TRBV11-2
CDR3 DNA: TGCGCCAGCAGCTTGCTAGCGGGAGATCTGGAGACCCAGTACTTC; CDR3 protein: CASSLLAGDLETQYF; CDR3 length: 15; clone size: .; J gene: TRBJ2-5; D gene: TRBD2; V gene: TRBV5-1
CDR3 DNA: TGTGCCAGCAACTCCCAGGGTCCCGGGGAGCTGTTTTTT; CDR3 protein: CASNSQGPGELFF; CDR3 length: 13; clone size: once; J gene: TRBJ2-2; D gene: .; V gene: TRBV2
CDR3 DNA: TGTGCCACCCTCCAGGGGGCTGGAAACACCATATATTTT; CDR3 protein: CATLQGAGNTIYF; CDR3 length: 13; clone size: once; J gene: TRBJ1-3; D gene: TRBD1; V gene: TRBV10-3
CDR3 DNA: TGCAGCGTTGGGACAGAGATCTATGGCTACACCTTC; CDR3 protein: CSVGTEIYGYTF; CDR3 length: 12; clone size: .; J gene: TRBJ1-2; D gene: .; V gene: TRBV29-1
CDR3 DNA: TGTGCTAGTGGTTTAAGGGTCAGTGTGGCGGAGACCCAGTACTTC; CDR3 protein: CASGLRVSVAETQYF; CDR3 length: 15; clone size: .; J gene: TRBJ2-5; D gene: .; V gene: TRBV12-5
CDR3 DNA: TGTGCCAGCAGCCCCCGGGGGAGCGGGAGGGCCGTTGAGCAGTTCTTC; CDR3 protein: CASSPRGSGRAVEQFF; CDR3 length: 16; clone size: once; J gene: TRBJ2-1; D gene: TRBD2; V gene: TRBV2
CDR3 DNA: TGTGCCAGCAGCTCGGAGGGGGCAAAACTGTTTTTT; CDR3 protein: CASSSEGAKLFF; CDR3 length: 12; clone size: .; J gene: TRBJ1-4; D gene: TRBD1; V gene: TRBV25-1
CDR3 DNA: TGCGCCAGCAGCCGAAAAGATAGGACTAGCGGGAGTTACAATGAGCAGTTCTTC; CDR3 protein: CASSRKDRTSGSYNEQFF; CDR3 length: 18; clone size: few; J gene: TRBJ2-1; D gene: TRBD2; V gene: TRBV4-1
CDR3 DNA: TGTGCCAGCAGCAACAGGGTTCCGGGTCAGCCCCAGCATTTT; CDR3 protein: CASSNRVPGQPQHF; CDR3 length: 14; clone size: .; J gene: TRBJ1-5; D gene: .; V gene: TRBV28
CDR3 DNA: TGTGCCAGCCAGGGACGGCTTAGCAATCAGCCCCAGCATTTT; CDR3 protein: CASQGRLSNQPQHF; CDR3 length: 14; clone size: .; J gene: TRBJ1-5; D gene: .; V gene: TRBV6-1
CDR3 DNA: TGTGCCAGCAGTTTTACCCAGGGGAATGGGGCCAACGTCCTGACTTTC; CDR3 protein: CASSFTQGNGANVLTF; CDR3 length: 16; clone size: .; J gene: TRBJ2-6; D gene: .; V gene: TRBV28
CDR3 DNA: TGTGCCAGCAGCAAGAACAGGGGTGACACTGAAGCTTTCTTT; CDR3 protein: CASSKNRGDTEAFF; CDR3 length: 14; clone size: once; J gene: TRBJ1-1; D gene: TRBD1; V gene: TRBV11-3
CDR3 DNA: TGTGCCAGCAGCTTAGGACTAGCGGCCACAGATACGCAGTATTTT; CDR3 protein: CASSLGLAATDTQYF; CDR3 length: 15; clone size: .; J gene: TRBJ2-3; D gene: TRBD2; V gene: TRBV7-9
CDR3 DNA: TGCGCCAGCAGCCAGTCCGGGACGGCGAACACTGAAGCTTTCTTT; CDR3 protein: CASSQSGTANTEAFF; CDR3 length: 15; clone size: .; J gene: TRBJ1-1; D gene: .; V gene: TRBV5-1
CDR3 DNA: TGCAGCGCCTACGGTGCTAACTATGGCTACACCTTC; CDR3 protein: CSAYGANYGYTF; CDR3 length: 12; clone size: .; J gene: TRBJ1-2; D gene: .; V gene: TRBV29-1